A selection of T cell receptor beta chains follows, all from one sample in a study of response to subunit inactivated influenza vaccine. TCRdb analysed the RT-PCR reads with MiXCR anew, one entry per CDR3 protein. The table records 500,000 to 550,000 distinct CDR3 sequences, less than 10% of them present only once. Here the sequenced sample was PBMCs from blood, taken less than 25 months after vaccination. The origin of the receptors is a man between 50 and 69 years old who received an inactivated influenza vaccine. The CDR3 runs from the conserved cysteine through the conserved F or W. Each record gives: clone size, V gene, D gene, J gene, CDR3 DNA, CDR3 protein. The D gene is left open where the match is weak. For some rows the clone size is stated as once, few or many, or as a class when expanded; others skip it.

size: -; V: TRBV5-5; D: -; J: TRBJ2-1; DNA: TGTGCCAGCAGCTTGGCCGTGCGCGGAAGACTACACAATGAGCAGTTCTTC; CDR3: CASSLAVRGRLHNEQFF
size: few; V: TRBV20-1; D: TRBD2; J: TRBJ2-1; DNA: TGCAGTGCTAGCGGGATCAGCGGGGGAGACAATGAGCAGTTCTTC; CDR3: CSASGISGGDNEQFF
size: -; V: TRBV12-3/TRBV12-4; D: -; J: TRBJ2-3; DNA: TGTGCCAGCAGTTTATTGGGTGGTCGGGCTCGCACAGATACGCAGTATTTT; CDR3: CASSLLGGRARTDTQYF
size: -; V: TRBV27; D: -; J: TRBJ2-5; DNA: TGTGCCAGCAGTTTCGGTAGCGGAGGGGAAGAGACCCAGTACTTC; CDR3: CASSFGSGGEETQYF
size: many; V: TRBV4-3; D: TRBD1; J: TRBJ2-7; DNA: TGCGCCAGCAGCCAAGATATTCAAACAGGGGGCCCGGGAGGACCCTACGAGCAGTACTTC; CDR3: CASSQDIQTGGPGGPYEQYF
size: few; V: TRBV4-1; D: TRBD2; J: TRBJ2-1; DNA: TGCGCCAGCAGCCGTGGACTAGCGGGGGGGGGTGAGCAGTTCTTC; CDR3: CASSRGLAGGGEQFF
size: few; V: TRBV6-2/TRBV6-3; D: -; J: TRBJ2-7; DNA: TGTGCCAGCAGTTTGGCTGATACGAGGGTCCAGTACTTC; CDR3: CASSLADTRVQYF
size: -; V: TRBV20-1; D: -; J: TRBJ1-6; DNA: TGCAGTGCTAGGTTTTTCGTCGGCCGGAGCTATAATTCACCCCTCCACTTT; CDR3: CSARFFVGRSYNSPLHF
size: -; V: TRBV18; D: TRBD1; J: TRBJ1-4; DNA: TGTGCCAGCTCACCACAGACAGGGGATGAAAAACTGTTTTTT; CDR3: CASSPQTGDEKLFF
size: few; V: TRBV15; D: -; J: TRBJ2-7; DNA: TGTGCCACCAGCAGACACAACAGGGACGAGCAGTACTTC; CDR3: CATSRHNRDEQYF
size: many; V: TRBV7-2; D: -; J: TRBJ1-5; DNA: TGTGCCAGCAGCACATACAATCAGCCCCAGCATTTT; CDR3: CASSTYNQPQHF
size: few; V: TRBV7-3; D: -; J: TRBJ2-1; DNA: TGTGCCAGCAGCTTATCCAGTAACAATGAGCAGTTCTTC; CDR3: CASSLSSNNEQFF
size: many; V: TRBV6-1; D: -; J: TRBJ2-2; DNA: TGTGCCGGCGGGGCCTACACCGGGGAGCTGTTTTTT; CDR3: CAGGAYTGELFF
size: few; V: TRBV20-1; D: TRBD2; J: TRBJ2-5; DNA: TGCAGTGCTAGAGATTCTGGCGGGAGGTCAGAGACCCAGTACTTC; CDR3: CSARDSGGRSETQYF
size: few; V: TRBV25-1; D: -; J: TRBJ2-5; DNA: TGTGCCAGCAGTGAATTTCCCTGGGGGGAGACCCAGTACTTC; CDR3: CASSEFPWGETQYF
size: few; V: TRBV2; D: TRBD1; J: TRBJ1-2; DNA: TGTGCCAGCAGTGCTCGGACAGGGTGGAACTATGGCTACACCTTC; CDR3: CASSARTGWNYGYTF
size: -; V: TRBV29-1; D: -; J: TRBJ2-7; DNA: TGCAGCGTTGAAGATCAAAGGGGTGGCGAGCAGTACTTC; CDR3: CSVEDQRGGEQYF
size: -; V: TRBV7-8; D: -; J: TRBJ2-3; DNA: TGTGCCAGCAGAGAAAGCGCGAGCACAGATACGCAGTATTTT; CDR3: CASRESASTDTQYF
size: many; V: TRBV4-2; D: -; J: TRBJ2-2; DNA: TGTGCCAGCAGCCAAGGATTCGGGGGACCGAACACCGGGGAGCTGTTTTTT; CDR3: CASSQGFGGPNTGELFF
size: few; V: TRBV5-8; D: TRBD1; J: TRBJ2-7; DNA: TGTGCCAGCAGCTTGGGCCCGGGACAGGGGGGAATATACGAGCAGTACTTC; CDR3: CASSLGPGQGGIYEQYF
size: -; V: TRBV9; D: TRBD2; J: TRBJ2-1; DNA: TGTGCCAGCAGCGCAAGTATAGCGGGCGGTTCCTACAATGAGCAGTTCTTC; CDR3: CASSASIAGGSYNEQFF
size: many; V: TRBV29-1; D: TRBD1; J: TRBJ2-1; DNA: TGCAGCGTCTTGAGAGGACAGGGTAGCCTCTACAATGAGCAGTTCTTC; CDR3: CSVLRGQGSLYNEQFF
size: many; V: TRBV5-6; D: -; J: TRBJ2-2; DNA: TGTGCCAGCAGCTTTGAAAGGAACACCGGGGAGCTGTTTTTT; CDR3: CASSFERNTGELFF
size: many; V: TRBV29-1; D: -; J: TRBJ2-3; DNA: TGCAGCGTTGGAGGGACAGATACGCAGTATTTT; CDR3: CSVGGTDTQYF
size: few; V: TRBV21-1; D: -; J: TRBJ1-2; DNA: TGTGCCAGCAGCTTTACAGGGAGTTTGGGATATGGCTACACCTTC; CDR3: CASSFTGSLGYGYTF
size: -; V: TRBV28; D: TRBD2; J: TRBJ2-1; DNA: TGTGCCAGCAGTCACACTAGCGGGGGGGCCAGTATCAATGAGCAGTTCTTC; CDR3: CASSHTSGGASINEQFF
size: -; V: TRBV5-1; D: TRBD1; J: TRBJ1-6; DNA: TGCGCCAGCAGCTTTACAGGGGCCTCGGCCTCAGGTAATTCACCCCTCCACTTT; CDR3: CASSFTGASASGNSPLHF
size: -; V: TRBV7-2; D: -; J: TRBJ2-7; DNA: TGTGCCAGCAGCCCTACCGGACAGACTTGGGGCGAGCAGTACTTC; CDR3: CASSPTGQTWGEQYF
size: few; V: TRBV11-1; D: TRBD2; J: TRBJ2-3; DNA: TGTGCCAGCAGCTTTACAGATAGCGGGAGGGCGACAGATACGCAGTATTTT; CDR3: CASSFTDSGRATDTQYF
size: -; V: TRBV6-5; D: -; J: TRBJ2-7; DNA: TGTGCCAGCAGTTACTCCGGACCTACCTCCTACGAGCAGTACTTC; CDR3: CASSYSGPTSYEQYF
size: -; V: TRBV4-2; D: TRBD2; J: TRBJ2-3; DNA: TGTGCCAGCAGCCAAGGCCTTATGGCGGGGGGGGGCACAGATACGCAGTATTTT; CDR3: CASSQGLMAGGGTDTQYF
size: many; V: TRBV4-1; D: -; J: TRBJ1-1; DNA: TGCGCCAGCAGCCAAGAGGTCACCTTGAACACTGAAGCTTTCTTT; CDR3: CASSQEVTLNTEAFF
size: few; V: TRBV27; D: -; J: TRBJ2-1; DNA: TGTGCCAGCAGCCGCCTGGATACGAGGAATGAGCAGTTCTTC; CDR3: CASSRLDTRNEQFF
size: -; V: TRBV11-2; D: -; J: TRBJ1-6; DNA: TGTGCCAGCAGCTTAGCAGGGAGTGATTCACCCCTCCACTTT; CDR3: CASSLAGSDSPLHF
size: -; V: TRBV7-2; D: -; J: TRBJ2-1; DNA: TGTGCCAGCAGCTTAGTGGGAGTAAAGCGGGTTGAGCAGTTCTTC; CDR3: CASSLVGVKRVEQFF